Given below is one T cell receptor beta chain in context. Its antigen is still unknown. The data are from a study of post-analysis software for immune sequencing data. Study results and caveats: Those samples that were prepared in the same batch co-clustered strongly by F measure. Five TRBV segments, TRBV5-6, TRBV5-1 and TRBV20-1 among them, were found more frequent in patients than controls. A significant reduction in normalized Chao1 diversity was observed in multiple sclerosis patients versus controls.

The library was made from cDNA and included unique molecular identifiers. There were about 0.95 to 11 million T cells, and around 460,000 cDNA molecules came from them. One entry per CDR3 protein results from TCRdb running MiXCR on the PCR reads. The table has hundreds of thousands of distinct CDR3 sequences, roughly 50% seen once. The CDR3 has 12 amino acids. The V gene's germline CDR1 is ENHRY and CDR2 SYGVKD. The sample taken for sequencing was blood. This sequence joins TRBV10-3 and TRBJ2-5; the D gene is possibly TRBD1 (5 bases). The assigned J gene may be wrong: the sequence end matches TRBJ2-7 better. The clonotype was recovered from a girl aged 10-17 years with multiple sclerosis. The CDR3 here is CAIRQGPFEQYF. The CDR3 coding sequence is TGTGCCATAAGGCAGGGTCCATTCGAGCAGTACTTC.